This T cell receptor beta chain is drawn from a study of vaccination and CD4 T cells after COVID-19. With respect to this clonotype: Its antigen is unknown.

Study results and limitations: Spike mono-reactivity was the property of 304 of 307 vaccine-specific clones in convalescent patients.

As for treatment: roughly ten-day PBMC culture with coronavirus spike peptide pools or control peptides (ViraFEST assay). Oncomine TCR Beta short-read sequencing was applied to DNA from cultured CD4+ T cells. TCRdb re-analysed the PCR reads in MiXCR, keeping a single row per CDR3 protein. This sample yields fewer than 15,000 distinct CDR3 sequences, of which more than 55% are seen a single time; approximately 17% belongs to the top ten. The TCR comes from a human donor with COVID-19. The source material was cultured CD4+ T cells from blood, sampled after SARS-CoV-2 vaccination.

The CDR3 sequence: CASSPDGGTNTEAFF. For the CDR3, the DNA is TGCGCCAGCAGCCCGGATGGGGGAACGAACACTGAAGCTTTCTTT. The chain recombines TRBV5-1 with TRBJ1-1, with D possibly TRBD1 on 5 matching bases. The length of the CDR3 is 15 residues. V lost 4 bases, J lost 1 base, and 14 bases lay in between. Germline CDR1 is SGHRS and CDR2 is YFSETQ.